Below are 14 T cell receptor beta chains sequenced from a single sample in a study of naive and memory T cell subsets. A UMI-containing oligonucleotide was joined by 3' ligation to the TCR cDNA template. Four PCR rounds used nested alpha and beta constant region primers plus the SP2 primer. TCRdb fed the 5' RACE reads into MiXCR, producing one record per CDR3 protein. The sample shows about 57,000 distinct CDR3 sequences, 6% to 8% of them seen only once. These receptor sequences come from a female donor in good health.

This clonotype was recorded at least ten times. V and J are TRBV5-4 and TRBJ2-5; D ambiguous. Per the germline V gene, CDR1 is SGHNT and CDR2 is YYREEE (reference sequence). The CDR3 is 13 amino acids. The V end was cut by 1 base, the J end by 5 bases, with 9 bases between. The DNA of the CDR3 is TGTGCCAGCAGCTTGCAGGACCGGGAGACCCAGTACTTC. Translating gives CASSLQDRETQYF.

This clonotype was detected many times. This sequence joins TRBV20-1 and TRBJ1-5; the D is unclear. Germline CDR1 is DFQATT and CDR2 is SNEGSKA (reference sequence). CDR3 length: 15 amino acids. Trimming removed 6 bases at V and 2 bases at J, with 17 bases between. The CDR3 sequence: CSAYSGVRGNQPQHF. The CDR3 bases are TGCAGTGCGTACTCTGGGGTTAGGGGCAATCAGCCCCAGCATTTT.

This clonotype came up once. A read error may explain this, as a much larger clone is one base away. The J gene is TRBJ2-3, the V gene TRBV6-1, with 8 bases that match TRBD2. V gave up 6 bases and J gave up 0 bases; unmatched junction bases: 17. This CDR3 spans 19 amino acids. The V gene's germline CDR1 is MNHNS and CDR2 SASEGT. CDR3 DNA: TGTGCCAGCAGGAGAGGGGTAGCGGGGAGAGGCTCTAGCACAGATACGCAGTATTTT. Translation gives CASRRGVAGRGSSTDTQYF.

This clonotype was picked up many times. The chain joins TRBV2 to TRBJ2-5, with 7 nucleotides matching TRBD2. This CDR3 contains 16 residues. V shed 7 bases and J 4 bases; nucleotides not matched to a gene: 15. CDR1 is SNHLY and CDR2 is FYNNEI in the germline V gene. CDR3 coding DNA: TGTGCCAGCACCCGGGGTCAGCGGGGCTATGGAGAGACCCAGTACTTC. It specifies CASTRGQRGYGETQYF.

Many counts were recorded for this clonotype. The rearrangement joins TRBV15 to TRBJ1-1, with D hard to call. The CDR3 covers 13 residues. The germline CDR1 and CDR2 sequences are LNHNV and YYDKDF (reference sequence). V shed 4 bases and J shed 4 bases, with 10 bases lying between them. CDR3 in amino acids: CATSTIQLTEAFF. CDR3 nucleotides: TGTGCCACCAGCACTATTCAGCTCACTGAAGCTTTCTTT.

As regards this clonotype: This clone may be a read error of a much larger clone one base away. V is TRBV28 and J is TRBJ1-5; no firm D call. The V gene lost 1 base and the J gene lost 3 bases, with 13 bases spanning the gap. There are 16 residues in the CDR3. Germline V gene sequence: CDR1 MDHEN, CDR2 SYDVKM. CDR3 sequence reads: CASSLLVAIANQPQHF. The CDR3 DNA is TGTGCCAGCAGTTTATTGGTAGCTATAGCCAATCAGCCCCAGCATTTT. The full variable domain, completed using reference TRBV28 and TRBJ1-5, is DVKVTQSSRYLVKRTGEKVFLECVQDMDHENMFWYRQDPGLGLRLIYFSYDVKMKEKGDIPEGYSVSREKKERFSLILESASTNQTSMYLCASSLLVAIANQPQHFGDGTRLSIL.

This clonotype showed up many times. J is TRBJ2-3 and V is TRBV20-1, with TRBD2 matching over 9 bases. The V segment lost 6 bases and the J segment 3 bases; nucleotides outside the gene matches: 13. The length of the CDR3 is 16 residues. Germline CDR1 reads DFQATT; CDR2 reads SNEGSKA (reference sequence). The CDR3 DNA follows: TGCAGTGCCCCAATCGGCCTAGCGGGAAGGACAGATACGCAGTATTTT. Translated, it gives CSAPIGLAGRTDTQYF.

Only a few counts were recorded for this clonotype. This rearrangement joins TRBV14 to TRBJ2-5, with D perhaps matching TRBD1 or TRBD2 (5 bases each). The CDR3 is made up of 17 amino acids. From germline, CDR1 is SGHDN and CDR2 FVKESK. Trimming removed 1 base at V and 1 base at J, with 16 bases between. The CDR3 DNA sequence: TGTGCCAGCAGCCAAGGAAGGGGCAGGGAGACCCAAGAGACCCAGTACTTC. Translating gives CASSQGRGRETQETQYF.

This clonotype was counted only a few times. The rearrangement links TRBV9 to TRBJ2-1; perhaps D is TRBD1 or TRBD2 (5 bases each). The V and J ends lost 2 bases and 5 bases respectively, with 14 bases between them. The germline V gene encodes CDR1 SGDLS and CDR2 YYNGEE. The CDR3 contains 15 residues. The CDR3 DNA reads TGTGCCAGCAGCGTTCGGGACCCAACGGACAATGAGCAGTTCTTC. Translated: CASSVRDPTDNEQFF. Supplemented by reference TRBV9 and TRBJ2-1, the full variable domain reads DSGVTQTPKHLITATGQRVTLRCSPRSGDLSVYWYQQSLDQGLQFLIQYYNGEERAKGNILERFSAQQFPDLHSELNLSSLELGDSALYFCASSVRDPTDNEQFFGPGTRLTVL.

The rearrangement uses TRBV20-1 and TRBJ2-7; perhaps TRBD1 as D (7 bases). Germline CDR1 reads DFQATT; CDR2 reads SNEGSKA (reference sequence). V lost 6 bases to trimming and J lost 2 bases, with 14 bases between them. The CDR3 sequence is 13 residues long. DNA of the CDR3: TGCAGTGCCGAGGCAGGGGGGACCTACGAGCAGTACTTC. This sequence encodes CSAEAGGTYEQYF.

This clonotype showed up many times. The V and J genes are TRBV6-2 or TRBV6-3 and TRBJ1-5; D is ambiguous. CDR3 length equals 10 residues. Germline V gene data show CDR1 as MNHEY and CDR2 as SVGEGT. Deletions cut 7 bases from V and 7 bases from J, with 5 bases between. The CDR3 protein is CASNWQPQHF. Here the CDR3 DNA reads TGTGCCAGCAATTGGCAGCCCCAGCATTTT.

Many counts were recorded for this clonotype. This rearrangement joins TRBV10-3 to TRBJ1-1, with D hard to call. This CDR3 is built from 13 residues. Germline assignment: CDR1 ENHRY and CDR2 SYGVKD. V was shortened by 1 base and J by 1 base, with 4 bases between the two germline ends. The CDR3: CAISEYENTEAFF. CDR3 DNA sequence: TGTGCCATCAGTGAGTACGAGAACACTGAAGCTTTCTTT.

This clonotype was recorded a few times. The chain carries TRBV6-1 and TRBJ2-5; the D gene is possibly TRBD2 (6 bases). The CDR3 is 15 amino acids. CDR1 and CDR2 from the germline V gene are MNHNS and SASEGT. Trimming removed 4 bases from V and 5 bases from J, with 17 bases in between. CDR3 loop: CASSVLRRAGETQYF. The CDR3 DNA reads as TGTGCCAGCAGTGTCCTGAGGAGGGCGGGCGAGACCCAGTACTTC.

As for this clonotype: A read error may explain this, as a much larger clone is one base away. V and J are TRBV12-3 or TRBV12-4 and TRBJ1-1, with D unresolved. V was pared by 1 base and J by 4 bases, with 10 bases between. There are 14 residues in the CDR3. The CDR3 is CASSLELDGTEAFF. CDR3 bases: TGTGCCAGCAGTTTAGAATTGGACGGCACTGAAGCTTTCTTT.